A single sample is the source of the 9 T cell receptor beta chains below, sequenced in a study of human T cells and chemical hapten exposure. TCRdb redid the calling of the RACE reads with MiXCR, one entry per CDR3 protein. In the table there are around 110,000 distinct CDR3 sequences, 9% to 15% of which are singletons. Time point reported: pre-sensitization, week 0. Regarding treatment: therapeutic diphenylcyclopropenone sensitization with weekly scalp DPC. The material was whole blood, obtained in connection with sensitization to the hapten diphenylcyclopropenone (DPC). The receptors were sampled from a woman in her forties or fifties with alopecia areata. Some clones in this sample may be carry-over from other donors' samples.

This clonotype has just a few counts. The chain links TRBV7-2 to TRBJ2-3, with 7 bases lining up with TRBD2. J lost 1 base, V lost 2 bases, and 3 bases had no gene match. Germline lookup yields CDR1 SGHTA and CDR2 FQGNSA. This CDR3 spans 15 amino acids. As DNA, the CDR3 is TGTGCCAGCAGCTTACTAGCGGACCGCACAGATACGCAGTATTTT. This encodes CASSLLADRTDTQYF.

This clonotype was counted only a few times. The chain combines TRBV27 with TRBJ2-7; no definite D call. The V gene lost 4 bases and the J gene lost 2 bases, with 15 bases spanning the gap. CDR1 and CDR2 (germline): MNHEY, SMNVEV (reference sequence). There are 15 residues in the CDR3. The CDR3 bases are TGTGCCAGCAGTTCGCCTAGTGATCCGACCTACGAGCAGTACTTC. Residues: CASSSPSDPTYEQYF.

The table lists this clonotype with many counts. The chain carries TRBV5-6 and TRBJ2-7; either TRBD1 or TRBD2 may fit D (5 bases each). The CDR3 contains 14 residues. Germline CDR1 and CDR2: SGHDT and YYEEEE. Trimming pared 3 bases from V and 1 base from J, leaving 11 bases between. CDR3 in amino acids: CASSSGTGSYEQYF. The CDR3 nucleotides are TGTGCCAGCAGCTCCGGGACGGGTTCCTACGAGCAGTACTTC. Drawing the rest from reference TRBV5-6 and TRBJ2-7, the complete variable domain is DAGVTQSPTHLIKTRGQQVTLRCSPKSGHDTVSWYQQALGQGPQFIFQYYEEEERQRGNFPDRFSGHQFPNYSSELNVNALLLGDSALYLCASSSGTGSYEQYFGPGTRLTVT.

This rearrangement joins TRBV28 to TRBJ1-6; D remains ambiguous. The CDR3 totals 13 residues. With 3 bases removed from V and 7 bases from J, the gap between germline ends came to 7 bases. Germline CDR1 MDHEN, CDR2 SYDVKM. CDR3 sequence reads: CASSFLPNSPLHF. The CDR3, as DNA: TGTGCCAGCAGTTTTTTACCGAATTCACCCCTCCACTTT.

This clonotype was seen only a few times. The rearrangement links TRBV19 to TRBJ2-2; perhaps TRBD1 as D (6 bases). V was clipped by 9 bases and J by 0 bases, with 17 bases between them. Germline values: CDR1 LNHDA, CDR2 SQIVND (reference sequence). The CDR3 is 16 amino acids. The CDR3 region has the DNA TGTGCCAGCCGGGGAACGGGACACCCGAACACCGGGGAGCTGTTTTTT. Protein: CASRGTGHPNTGELFF.

The chain links TRBV28 to TRBJ2-3, with D perhaps TRBD2 (6 bases). This CDR3 is built from 13 residues. V was shortened by 9 bases and J by 1 base, with 11 bases between the two germline ends. Germline CDR1 MDHEN, CDR2 SYDVKM. CDR3 sequence reads: CASVGGGTDTQYF. Here the CDR3 DNA reads TGTGCCAGTGTTGGCGGGGGCACAGATACGCAGTATTTT. The whole variable domain, filled in from reference TRBV28 and TRBJ2-3, reads DVKVTQSSRYLVKRTGEKVFLECVQDMDHENMFWYRQDPGLGLRLIYFSYDVKMKEKGDIPEGYSVSREKKERFSLILESASTNQTSMYLCASVGGGTDTQYFGPGTRLTVL.

The genes are TRBV2 and TRBJ2-3; D not resolved. The CDR3 is 12 residues long. The ends were cut back, 2 bases at V and 8 bases at J, with 8 bases in the middle. The germline V gene encodes CDR1 SNHLY and CDR2 FYNNEI. The CDR3 region is CASSELVSTQYF. DNA of the CDR3: TGTGCCAGCAGTGAATTGGTGTCTACGCAGTATTTT.

This clonotype was seen at least ten times. The chain combines TRBV7-9 with TRBJ2-5; 11 nucleotides match TRBD2. The CDR3 totals 17 residues. With V trimmed by 5 bases and J by 3 bases, 11 bases remained unmatched. In germline, CDR1 is SEHNR, CDR2 FQNEAQ (reference sequence). The CDR3 sequence is CASSTYPSGRHKETQYF. CDR3 nucleotide sequence: TGTGCCAGCAGCACCTACCCTAGCGGGAGGCATAAAGAGACCCAGTACTTC.

The gene calls are TRBV28 and TRBJ2-1; TRBD1 or TRBD2 may be the D gene (5 bases each). This CDR3 is 15 amino acids long. V was clipped by 1 base and J by 4 bases, with 11 bases between them. CDR1 MDHEN and CDR2 SYDVKM come from the germline V gene. The CDR3 protein is CASSLSGTIYNEQFF. CDR3 nucleotide sequence: TGTGCCAGCAGTTTATCAGGGACCATTTACAATGAGCAGTTCTTC. Complete variable domain (other parts from reference TRBV28 and TRBJ2-1): DVKVTQSSRYLVKRTGEKVFLECVQDMDHENMFWYRQDPGLGLRLIYFSYDVKMKEKGDIPEGYSVSREKKERFSLILESASTNQTSMYLCASSLSGTIYNEQFFGPGTRLTVL.